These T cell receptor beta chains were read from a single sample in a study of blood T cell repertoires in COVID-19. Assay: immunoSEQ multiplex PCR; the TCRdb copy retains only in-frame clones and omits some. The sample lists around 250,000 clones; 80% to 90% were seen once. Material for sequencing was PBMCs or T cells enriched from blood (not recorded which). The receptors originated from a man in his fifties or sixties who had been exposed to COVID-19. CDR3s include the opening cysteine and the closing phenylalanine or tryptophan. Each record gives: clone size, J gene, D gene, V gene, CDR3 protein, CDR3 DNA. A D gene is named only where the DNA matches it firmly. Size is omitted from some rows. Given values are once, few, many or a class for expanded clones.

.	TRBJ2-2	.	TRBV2	CATQGLWNTGELFF	TGTGCCACCCAGGGACTTTGGAACACCGGGGAGCTGTTTTTT
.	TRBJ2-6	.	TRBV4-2	CASSQLARYPGANVLTF	TGTGCCAGCAGCCAACTAGCGCGGTACCCTGGGGCCAACGTCCTGACTTTC
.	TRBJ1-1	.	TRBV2	CASRANTEAFF	TGTGCCAGCAGGGCGAACACTGAAGCTTTCTTT
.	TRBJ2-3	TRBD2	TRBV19	CASTRTSGREDTQYF	TGTGCCAGTACCCGGACTAGCGGGAGAGAAGATACGCAGTATTTT
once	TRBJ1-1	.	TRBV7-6	CASSLAEGEGTEAFF	TGTGCCAGCAGCTTAGCCGAGGGCGAGGGCACTGAAGCTTTCTTT
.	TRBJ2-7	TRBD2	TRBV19	CASSLPGLVYEQYF	TGTGCCAGTAGTCTGCCGGGACTAGTTTACGAGCAGTACTTC
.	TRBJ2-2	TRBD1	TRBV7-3	CASSFDRAGTGELFF	TGTGCCAGCAGCTTCGACAGGGCGGGCACCGGGGAGCTGTTTTTT
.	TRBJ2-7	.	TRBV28	CASSTVGSDSSYEQYF	TGTGCCAGCAGTACCGTTGGAAGCGATAGCTCCTACGAGCAGTACTTC
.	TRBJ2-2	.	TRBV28	CAGLDRGGTGELFF	TGTGCCGGACTAGACAGGGGAGGGACCGGGGAGCTGTTTTTT
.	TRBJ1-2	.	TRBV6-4	CASSQGNYGYTF	TGTGCCAGCAGCCAGGGGAACTATGGCTACACCTTC
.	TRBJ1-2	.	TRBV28	CASSSPDINYGYTF	TGTGCCAGCAGTTCGCCTGACATTAACTATGGCTACACCTTC
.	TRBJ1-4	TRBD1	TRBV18	CASSPGTGDEKLFF	TGTGCCAGCTCTCCCGGGACAGGAGATGAAAAACTGTTTTTT
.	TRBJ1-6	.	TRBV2	CASSEEGRKELNSPLHF	TGTGCCAGCAGTGAAGAAGGCAGGAAAGAACTTAATTCACCCCTCCACTTT
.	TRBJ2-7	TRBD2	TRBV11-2	CASSLFTTSGGAREQYF	TGTGCCAGCAGCCTCTTTACCACGAGCGGGGGGGCCCGGGAGCAGTACTTC
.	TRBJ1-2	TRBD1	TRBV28	CASTTGGLNGYTF	TGTGCCAGTACGACAGGGGGATTGAATGGCTACACCTTC
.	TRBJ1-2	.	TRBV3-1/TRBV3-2	CASTLRGVGGYTF	TGTGCCAGCACCCTGAGAGGAGTAGGTGGCTACACCTTC
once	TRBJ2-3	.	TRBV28	CASRGAGTDTQYF	TGTGCCAGCAGGGGAGCGGGCACAGATACGCAGTATTTT
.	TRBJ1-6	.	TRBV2	CASSGYQGSNSPLHF	TGTGCCAGCAGTGGATATCAGGGTAGCAATTCACCCCTCCACTTT
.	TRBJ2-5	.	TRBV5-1	CASSLWGKGETQYF	TGCGCCAGCAGCTTGTGGGGCAAAGGGGAGACCCAGTACTTC
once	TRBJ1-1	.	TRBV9	CASSATQGTEAFF	TGTGCCAGCAGCGCGACACAGGGCACTGAAGCTTTCTTT
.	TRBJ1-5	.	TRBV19	CASSIRDTNQPQHF	TGTGCCAGTAGTATCCGGGACACTAATCAGCCCCAGCATTTT
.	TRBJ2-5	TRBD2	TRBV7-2	CASSPGLAGGQETQYF	TGTGCCAGCAGCCCGGGACTAGCGGGGGGACAGGAGACCCAGTACTTC
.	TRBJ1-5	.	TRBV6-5	CASSRSTGHQPQHF	TGTGCCAGCAGCCGCTCGACGGGTCATCAGCCCCAGCATTTT
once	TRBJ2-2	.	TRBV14	CASSQDLSSLAGELFF	TGTGCCAGCAGCCAAGATTTGAGTTCCTTGGCCGGGGAGCTGTTTTTT
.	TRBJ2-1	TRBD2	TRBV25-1	CASSSGSWNNEQFF	TGTGCCAGCAGTAGCGGGAGTTGGAACAATGAGCAGTTCTTC
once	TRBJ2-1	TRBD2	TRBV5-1	CASSLAGLAEYNEQFF	TGCGCCAGCAGCTTGGCCGGTCTAGCGGAATACAATGAGCAGTTCTTC
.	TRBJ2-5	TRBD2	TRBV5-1	CASSLDPLGTSGEETQYF	TGCGCCAGCAGCTTGGACCCTCTTGGGACTAGCGGGGAAGAGACCCAGTACTTC
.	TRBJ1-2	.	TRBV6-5	CASRPRTEAYGYTF	TGTGCCAGCAGGCCTCGGACAGAGGCCTATGGCTACACCTTC
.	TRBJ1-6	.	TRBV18	CASSPYVGSNSPLHF	TGTGCCAGCTCACCATATGTAGGGAGCAATTCACCCCTCCACTTT
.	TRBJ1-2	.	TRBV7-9	CASSLAAVTF	TGTGCCAGCAGCTTAGCGGCCGTTACCTTC
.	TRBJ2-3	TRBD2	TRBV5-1	CASSLAGTSGTDTQYF	TGCGCCAGCAGCTTGGCCGGGACTAGCGGCACAGATACGCAGTATTTT
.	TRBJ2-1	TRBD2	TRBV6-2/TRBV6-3	CASSYIPSGGYNEQFF	TGTGCCAGCAGTTACATCCCTAGCGGGGGGTACAATGAGCAGTTCTTC
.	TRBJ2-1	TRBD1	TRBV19	CASSIGTGATLFDEQFF	TGTGCCAGTAGTATAGGTACAGGGGCCACCCTGTTCGATGAGCAGTTCTTC
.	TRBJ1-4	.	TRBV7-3	CASSLTGRGEKLFF	TGTGCCAGCAGCCTGACAGGACGGGGTGAAAAACTGTTTTTT
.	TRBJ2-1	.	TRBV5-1	CASSLEAADLSSYNEQFF	TGCGCCAGCAGCTTGGAGGCGGCTGACTTAAGCTCCTACAATGAGCAGTTCTTC
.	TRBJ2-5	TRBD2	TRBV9	CASSVEAGGRETQYF	TGTGCCAGCAGCGTAGAAGCGGGGGGGCGCGAGACCCAGTACTTC
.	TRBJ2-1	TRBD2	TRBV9	CASSVSPGGESNEQFF	TGTGCCAGCAGCGTGAGCCCCGGGGGGGAATCCAATGAGCAGTTCTTC
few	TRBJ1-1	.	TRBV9	CASSVEQATEAFF	TGTGCCAGCAGCGTAGAACAGGCCACTGAAGCTTTCTTT
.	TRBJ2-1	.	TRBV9	CASSVGSSYNEQFF	TGTGCCAGCAGCGTAGGGAGCTCCTACAATGAGCAGTTCTTC
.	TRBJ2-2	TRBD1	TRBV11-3	CASSQTGFYSGELFF	TGTGCCAGCAGCCAGACAGGGTTTTATAGCGGGGAGCTGTTTTTT
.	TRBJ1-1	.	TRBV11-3	CASSFHMNTEAFF	TGTGCCAGCAGCTTCCACATGAACACTGAAGCTTTCTTT
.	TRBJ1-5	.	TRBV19	CASTLSRRGRGLGNQPQHF	TGTGCCAGTACCCTCAGCCGGAGGGGAAGGGGTTTGGGCAATCAGCCCCAGCATTTT
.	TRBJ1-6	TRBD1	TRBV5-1	CASSFTDRDSPLHF	TGCGCCAGCAGCTTCACGGACAGGGATTCACCCCTCCACTTT
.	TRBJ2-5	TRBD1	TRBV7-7	CASSKRTGQETQYF	TGTGCTAGCAGCAAACGGACAGGTCAAGAGACCCAGTACTTC
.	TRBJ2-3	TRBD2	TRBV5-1	CASSLLSSSGGTSTDTQYF	TGCGCCAGCAGCTTGTTGTCATCTAGCGGGGGAACTAGCACAGATACGCAGTATTTT
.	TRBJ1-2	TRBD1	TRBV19	CASSLGTGANYGYTF	TGTGCCAGTAGTCTAGGGACAGGGGCTAACTATGGCTACACCTTC
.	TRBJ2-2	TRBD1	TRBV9	CASSADSGTGRAGELFF	TGTGCCAGCAGCGCCGATTCCGGGACAGGGCGGGCCGGGGAGCTGTTTTTT
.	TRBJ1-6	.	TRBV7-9	CASSLRGGSYNSPLHF	TGTGCCAGCAGCTTAAGAGGGGGCTCCTATAATTCACCCCTCCACTTT
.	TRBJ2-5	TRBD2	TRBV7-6	CASSLESYWASGSQTQYF	TGTGCCAGCAGCTTAGAATCTTATTGGGCTAGCGGGAGTCAGACCCAGTACTTC
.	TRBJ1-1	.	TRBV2	CASSELGGVGTEAFF	TGTGCCAGCAGTGAACTCGGAGGGGTGGGTACTGAAGCTTTCTTT
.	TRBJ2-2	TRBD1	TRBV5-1	CASSLRDRATGELFF	TGCGCCAGCAGCTTGCGCGACAGGGCCACCGGGGAGCTGTTTTTT
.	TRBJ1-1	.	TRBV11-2	CASSLRRQNFGTEAFF	TGTGCCAGCAGCTTACGGCGGCAGAACTTTGGGACTGAAGCTTTCTTT
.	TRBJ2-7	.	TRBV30	CAWSRTAHEQYF	TGTGCCTGGAGTAGGACAGCCCACGAGCAGTACTTC
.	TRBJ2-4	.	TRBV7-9	CASSPLGDTAKNIQYF	TGTGCCAGCAGCCCTTTAGGGGATACGGCTAAAAACATTCAGTACTTC
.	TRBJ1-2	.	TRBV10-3	CAIQGHRNYGYTF	TGTGCCATCCAGGGGCACCGGAACTATGGCTACACCTTC
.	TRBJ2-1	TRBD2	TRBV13	CASSPSGSYNEQFF	TGTGCCAGCAGCCCTAGCGGGAGCTACAATGAGCAGTTCTTC